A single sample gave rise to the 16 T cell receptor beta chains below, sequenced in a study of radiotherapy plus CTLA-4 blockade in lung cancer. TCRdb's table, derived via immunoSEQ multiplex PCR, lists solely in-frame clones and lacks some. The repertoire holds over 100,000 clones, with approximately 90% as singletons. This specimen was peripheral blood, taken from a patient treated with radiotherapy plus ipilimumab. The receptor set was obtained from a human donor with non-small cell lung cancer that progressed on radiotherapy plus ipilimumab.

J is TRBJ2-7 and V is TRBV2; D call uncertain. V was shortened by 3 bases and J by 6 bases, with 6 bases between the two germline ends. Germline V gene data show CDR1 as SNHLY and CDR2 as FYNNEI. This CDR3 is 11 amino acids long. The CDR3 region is CASSDRGEQYF. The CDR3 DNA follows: TGTGCCAGCAGTGACCGAGGCGAGCAGTACTTC. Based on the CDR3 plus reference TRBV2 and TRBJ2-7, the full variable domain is EPEVTQTPSHQVTQMGQEVILRCVPISNHLYFYWYRQILGQKVEFLVSFYNNEISEKSEIFDDQFSVERPDGSNFTLKIRSTKLEDSAMYFCASSDRGEQYFGPGTRLTVT.

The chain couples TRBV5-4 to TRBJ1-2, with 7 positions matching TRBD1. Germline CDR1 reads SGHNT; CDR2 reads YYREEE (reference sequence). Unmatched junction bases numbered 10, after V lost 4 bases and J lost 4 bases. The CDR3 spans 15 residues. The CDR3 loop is CASSPQTGLAYGYTF. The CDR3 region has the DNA TGTGCCAGCAGCCCTCAGACAGGGTTGGCCTATGGCTACACCTTC.

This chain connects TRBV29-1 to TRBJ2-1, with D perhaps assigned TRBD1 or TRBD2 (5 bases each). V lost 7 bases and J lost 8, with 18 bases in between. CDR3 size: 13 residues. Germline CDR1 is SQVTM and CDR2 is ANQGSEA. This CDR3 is CSGTRDEAHEQFF. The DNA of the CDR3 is TGCAGCGGAACCCGGGACGAGGCCCATGAGCAGTTCTTC.

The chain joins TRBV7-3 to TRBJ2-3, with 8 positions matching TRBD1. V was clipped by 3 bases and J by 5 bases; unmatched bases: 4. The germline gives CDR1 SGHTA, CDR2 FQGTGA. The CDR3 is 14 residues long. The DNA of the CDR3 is TGTGCCAGCAGCTTCCAAGGGACAGGAGATACGCAGTATTTT. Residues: CASSFQGTGDTQYF.

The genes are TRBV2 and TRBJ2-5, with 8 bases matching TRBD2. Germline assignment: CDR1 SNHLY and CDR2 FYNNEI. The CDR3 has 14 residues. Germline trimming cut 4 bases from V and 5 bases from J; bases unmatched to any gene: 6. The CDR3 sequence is CASSGNGLAETQYF. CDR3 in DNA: TGTGCCAGCAGTGGGAACGGACTAGCTGAGACCCAGTACTTC. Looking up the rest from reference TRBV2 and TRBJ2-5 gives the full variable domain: EPEVTQTPSHQVTQMGQEVILRCVPISNHLYFYWYRQILGQKVEFLVSFYNNEISEKSEIFDDQFSVERPDGSNFTLKIRSTKLEDSAMYFCASSGNGLAETQYFGPGTRLLVL.

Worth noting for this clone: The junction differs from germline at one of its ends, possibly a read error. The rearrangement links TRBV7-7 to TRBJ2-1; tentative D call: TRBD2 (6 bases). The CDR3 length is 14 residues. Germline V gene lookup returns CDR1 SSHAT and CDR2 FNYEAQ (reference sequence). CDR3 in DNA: TGTGCTAGCACCGGAGGGCCTGGATACAATGAGCAGTTCTTC. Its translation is CASTGGPGYNEQFF.

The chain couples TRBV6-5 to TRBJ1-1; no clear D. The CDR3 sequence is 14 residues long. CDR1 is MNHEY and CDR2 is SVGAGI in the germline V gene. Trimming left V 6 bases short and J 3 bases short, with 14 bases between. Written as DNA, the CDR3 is TGTGCCAGCAGACGGTCCCGTATTGACACTGAAGCTTTCTTT. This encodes CASRRSRIDTEAFF.

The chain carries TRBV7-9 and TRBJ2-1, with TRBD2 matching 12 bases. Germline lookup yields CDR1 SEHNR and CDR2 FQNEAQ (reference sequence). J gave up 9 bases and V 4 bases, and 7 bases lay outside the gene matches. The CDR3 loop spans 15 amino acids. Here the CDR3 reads CASSSGLAGPGEQFF. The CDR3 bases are TGTGCCAGCAGCTCGGGACTAGCGGGCCCGGGTGAGCAGTTCTTC.

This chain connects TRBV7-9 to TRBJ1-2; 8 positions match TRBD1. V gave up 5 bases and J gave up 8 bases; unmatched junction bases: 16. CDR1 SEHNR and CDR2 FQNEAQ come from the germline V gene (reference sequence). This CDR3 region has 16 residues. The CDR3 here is CASSPPGTGPIEGYTF. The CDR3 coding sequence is TGTGCCAGCAGCCCTCCCGGGACAGGTCCTATTGAGGGCTACACCTTC.

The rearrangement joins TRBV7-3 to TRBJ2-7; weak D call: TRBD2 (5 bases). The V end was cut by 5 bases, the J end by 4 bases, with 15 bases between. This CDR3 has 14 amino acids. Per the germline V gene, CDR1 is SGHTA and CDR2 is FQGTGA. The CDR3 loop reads CASSPSGNSYEQYF. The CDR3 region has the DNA TGTGCCAGCAGCCCCTCGGGGAACAGTTACGAGCAGTACTTC.

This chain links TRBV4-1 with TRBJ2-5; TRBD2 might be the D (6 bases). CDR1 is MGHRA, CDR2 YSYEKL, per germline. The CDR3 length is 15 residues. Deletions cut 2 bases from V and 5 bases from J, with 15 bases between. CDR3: CASSQLALRRETQYF. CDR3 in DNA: TGCGCCAGCAGCCAACTAGCGCTCAGGAGGGAGACCCAGTACTTC.

The CDR3 region has the DNA TGTGCCAGCTCACCGGGACTCATGAACACTGAAGCTTTCTTT. Amino acid sequence: CASSPGLMNTEAFF. This chain connects TRBV18 to TRBJ1-1, with D tentatively TRBD1 (5 bases). The CDR3 runs 14 residues. Germline V gene data show CDR1 as KGHSH and CDR2 as LQKENI. V lost 3 bases to trimming and J lost 0 bases, with 8 bases between them.

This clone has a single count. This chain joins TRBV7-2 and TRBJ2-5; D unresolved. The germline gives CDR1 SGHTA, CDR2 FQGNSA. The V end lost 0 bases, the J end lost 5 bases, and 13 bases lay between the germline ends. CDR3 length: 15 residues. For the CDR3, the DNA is TGTGCCAGCAGCTTAGCGCTAGGAGCTGGGGAGACCCAGTACTTC. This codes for CASSLALGAGETQYF.

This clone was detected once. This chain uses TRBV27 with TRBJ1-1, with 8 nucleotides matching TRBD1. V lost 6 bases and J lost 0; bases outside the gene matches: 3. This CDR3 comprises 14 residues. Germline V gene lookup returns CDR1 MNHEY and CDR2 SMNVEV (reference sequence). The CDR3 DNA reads TGTGCCAGCAGGCAGGGGGCGGTGAACACTGAAGCTTTCTTT. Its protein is CASRQGAVNTEAFF.

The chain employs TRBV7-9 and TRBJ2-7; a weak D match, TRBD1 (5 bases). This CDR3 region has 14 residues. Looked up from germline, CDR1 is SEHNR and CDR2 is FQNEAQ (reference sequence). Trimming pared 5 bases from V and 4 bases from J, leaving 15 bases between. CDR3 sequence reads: CASSLGQGFYEQYF. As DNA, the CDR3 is TGTGCCAGCAGCCTAGGGCAGGGCTTTTACGAGCAGTACTTC.

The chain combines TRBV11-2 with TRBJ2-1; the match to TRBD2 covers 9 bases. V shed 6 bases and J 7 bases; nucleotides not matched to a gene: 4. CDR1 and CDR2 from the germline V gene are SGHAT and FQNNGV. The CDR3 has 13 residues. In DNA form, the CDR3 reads TGTGCCAGCAGACCCAGCGGGAGGAATGAGCAGTTCTTC. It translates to CASRPSGRNEQFF.